Each of the 13 T cell receptor beta chains below was sequenced from the same sample in a study of CD8 T cell repertoires and HIV-1 epitope variants. Profiled with immunoSEQ multiplex PCR; TCRdb holds only in-frame clones, not every one. Of about 5,100 clones listed, around 71% are singletons. Their target antigens are unknown. Material: cultured CD8+ T cells derived from PBMCs. The receptors derive from a male donor with HIV.

V and J are TRBV19 and TRBJ1-1, with unresolved D. CDR1 LNHDA and CDR2 SQIVND come from the germline V gene (reference sequence). The germline V and J ends were trimmed by 7 bases and 0 bases, with 3 bases remaining between them. This CDR3 comprises 11 residues. CDR3 DNA: TGTGCCAGTACCATGAACACTGAAGCTTTCTTT. It yields the protein CASTMNTEAFF.

The chain employs TRBV9 and TRBJ1-6; no definite D call. The germline CDR1 and CDR2 sequences are SGDLS and YYNGEE. This CDR3 is 12 amino acids long. Trimming took 4 bases from V and 7 from J, leaving 6 bases between them. The CDR3 DNA follows: TGTGCCAGCAGCTCCGGGAATTCACCCCTCCACTTT. Its protein is CASSSGNSPLHF.

The rearrangement links TRBV27 to TRBJ2-1; D may be TRBD2 (5 bases). The germline V gene encodes CDR1 MNHEY and CDR2 SMNVEV (reference sequence). The CDR3 totals 14 residues. Trimming stripped 2 bases from V and 4 bases from J, with 9 bases between. CDR3 bases: TGTGCCAGCAGTTTAAAGGGAGCGTACAATGAGCAGTTCTTC. Amino acids: CASSLKGAYNEQFF.

The rearrangement joins TRBV7-3 to TRBJ2-1; 9 bases match TRBD1. J was trimmed by 0 bases and V by 2 bases; bases with no gene match: 2. Germline V CDR1 and CDR2: SGHTA, FQGTGA. This CDR3 is 16 amino acids long. The CDR3 protein is CASSLAGQGSYNEQFF. CDR3 nucleotides: TGTGCCAGCAGCTTAGCGGGACAGGGCTCCTACAATGAGCAGTTCTTC.

V and J are TRBV28 and TRBJ1-1, with TRBD1 matching 7 bases. Trimming took 8 bases from V and 3 from J; bases not matched to a gene: 9. This CDR3 spans 14 amino acids. CDR1 is MDHEN, CDR2 SYDVKM, per germline. The CDR3 is CASAIQGGDTEAFF. CDR3 bases: TGTGCCAGCGCCATCCAGGGGGGAGACACTGAAGCTTTCTTT.

The gene calls are TRBV6-5 and TRBJ1-1, with D maybe TRBD1 (5 bases). V was pared by 4 bases and J by 4 bases, with 19 bases between. CDR1 MNHEY and CDR2 SVGAGI come from the germline V gene. CDR3 length: 16 amino acids. The CDR3 protein is CASSSWDGRASTEAFF. In DNA form, the CDR3 reads TGTGCCAGCAGTTCGTGGGACGGGAGGGCGTCCACTGAAGCTTTCTTT.

This clone appeared a single time. The rearrangement links TRBV19 to TRBJ2-1; the D is unclear. V shed 3 bases and J shed 4 bases, with 13 bases lying between them. The CDR3 is 15 amino acids. Per the germline V gene, CDR1 is LNHDA and CDR2 is SQIVND (reference sequence). As DNA, the CDR3 is TGTGCCAGTAGTATTACGGCAGTGACGTACAATGAGCAGTTCTTC. This codes for CASSITAVTYNEQFF. The complete variable domain, with remaining parts taken from reference TRBV19 and TRBJ2-1, reads DGGITQSPKYLFRKEGQNVTLSCEQNLNHDAMYWYRQDPGQGLRLIYYSQIVNDFQKGDIAEGYSVSREKKESFPLTVTSAQKNPTAFYLCASSITAVTYNEQFFGPGTRLTVL.

This clone was recorded a few times. The rearrangement links TRBV5-6 to TRBJ1-6; no definite D call. Germline CDR1 and CDR2: SGHDT and YYEEEE. The V end lost 0 bases, the J end lost 8 bases, and 3 bases lay between the germline ends. The CDR3 extends over 12 amino acids. In DNA, the CDR3 is TGTGCCAGCAGCTTGGACGATTCACCCCTCCACTTT. Translated, it gives CASSLDDSPLHF.

The CDR3 reads CASSQEGRGRGYTF. The DNA of the CDR3 is TGTGCCAGCAGCCAAGAGGGCAGGGGGCGCGGCTACACCTTC. The chain links TRBV14 to TRBJ1-2; 8 positions agree with TRBD1. Per the germline V gene, CDR1 is SGHDN and CDR2 is FVKESK. Losses at the gene ends were 0 bases for V and 8 bases for J; bases not matched to a gene: 5. The CDR3 covers 14 residues. The whole variable domain, remainder taken from reference TRBV14 and TRBJ1-2, is EAGVTQFPSHSVIEKGQTVTLRCDPISGHDNLYWYRRVMGKEIKFLLHFVKESKQDESGMPNNRFLAERTGGTYSTLKVQPAELEDSGVYFCASSQEGRGRGYTFGSGTRLTVV.

This clone was observed a handful of times. V gene TRBV5-4 combines with J gene TRBJ2-7; TRBD2 might be the D (6 bases). Germline lookup yields CDR1 SGHNT and CDR2 YYREEE (reference sequence). The CDR3 is made up of 14 amino acids. Trimming took 3 bases from V and 6 from J, leaving 16 bases between them. CDR3 nucleotides: TGTGCCAGCAGCTCACCAGGAACTAGCTTCGAGCAGTACTTC. It yields the protein CASSSPGTSFEQYF.

This clone has only a few counts. The chain is built from TRBV7-2 and TRBJ2-1; no clear D gene. Germline lookup yields CDR1 SGHTA and CDR2 FQGNSA. CDR3 length: 11 amino acids. V gave up 1 base and J gave up 10 bases, with 5 bases separating them. The CDR3 spells CASSLVGEQFF. In DNA, the CDR3 is TGTGCCAGCAGCTTAGTGGGGGAGCAGTTCTTC.

The chain links TRBV7-2 to TRBJ1-1; 9 bases align to TRBD1. Per germline, CDR1 SGHTA and CDR2 FQGNSA. V gave up 1 base and J gave up 1 base; unmatched junction bases: 1. The CDR3 length is 15 residues. The CDR3, as DNA: TGTGCCAGCAGCTTAGGGGGACAGGGGAACACTGAAGCTTTCTTT. This sequence encodes CASSLGGQGNTEAFF.

The gene calls are TRBV12-5 and TRBJ2-2, with TRBD2 identical over 10 bases. Germline V gene lookup returns CDR1 LGHNT and CDR2 FRNRAP. The length of the CDR3 is 20 residues. V shed 1 base and J 4 bases; nucleotides not matched to a gene: 15. CDR3: CASGLAPLAGGRTSTGELFF. Written as DNA, the CDR3 is TGTGCTAGTGGTTTGGCCCCTTTAGCGGGGGGTCGGACGAGCACCGGGGAGCTGTTTTTT.